This T cell receptor (beta chain) was observed in a study of cytomegalovirus exposure and HLA in healthy donors. General study points: Later findings reportedly placed an Asian-associated ancestry cluster below the approximately 670-donor mean for N-insertions.

Remarks on this clone: What it binds is not known.

Germline CDR1 reads SGHKS; CDR2 reads YYEKEE (reference sequence). The CDR3 totals 14 residues. V shed 2 bases and J 5 bases; nucleotides not matched to a gene: 6. The study ran its PCR with 60 Vbeta and 13 Jbeta primers. Here immunoSEQ multiplex PCR was the method, and the copy in TCRdb shows in-frame clones only, minus some. The data hold approximately 140,000 clones, with 60% to 85% observed a single time. The sequence was obtained from a man aged 50 or older in good health and CMV-seropositive. The chain employs TRBV5-5 and TRBJ2-7; 8 nucleotides agree with TRBD1. The sequenced sample was PBMCs. The CDR3 loop is CASSFPGGGNEQYF. The CDR3 nucleotides are TGTGCCAGCAGCTTCCCAGGGGGCGGAAACGAGCAGTACTTC.